This entry describes one TCR beta chain. The target of this receptor is not known. It has no much larger one-base neighbor in the sample; base qualities were not kept. TCRbeta CDR3 regions were profiled by bias-controlled multiplex PCR amplification of genomic DNA with the immunoSEQ Assay. The authors processed their data as follows. To quantify the absolute abundance of each unique TCRbeta CDR3 region, the sequences were collapsed and filtered. Differential abundance was tested with a binomial (Fisher-equivalent) model and with a beta-binomial model adding time-dependent variance fitted from healthy donors. Any clone with fewer than 5 combined templates was excluded, and a clone was called differentially abundant if its Benjamini-Hochberg FDR was below 0.01. Beta-binomial variance was modeled as a function of total template count across the two samples using the form v = (b*log(k)+a)^2. TCRdb's version of the immuneACCESS table is confined to in-frame rearrangements and falls short of the full clone set. An unresolved V gene accounts for under half of the shortfall where checked; the remainder is of unknown origin. D and trimming come from the DNA, and the V and J calls and clone size come from that table. The sample records around 78,000 clones, just under 85% of which are singletons. About 18% of the sample is in the top ten clones.

No immune events, such as infections, were documented for the healthy donors during the collection period. Blood repertoires from healthy donors were used as a training cohort for calibrating time-dependent variance in a beta-binomial model of differential abundance of T-cell clones. The training cohort comprised roughly ten healthy donors, 3 female and 7 male. The donors were between roughly 29 and 70 years old, with an average age of roughly 41 years. Whole blood, obtained from a commercial supplier, was collected from each healthy donor at three time points spaced about 2 weeks apart. For immunosequencing, genomic DNA was extracted from unsorted whole blood. The sample comes from a study of identifying expanded T cells in peripheral blood (dated by TCRdb to the late 2010s). For the study in its entirety: Four technical replicates, made by sequencing separate aliquots from the same pool of genomic DNA, were compared pairwise. What the research found in general, with its limitations: Between technical replicates the binomial model flagged around 1.2 differentially abundant clones, whereas over about 2 weeks the binomial model flagged about 15 and over approximately 4 weeks 19 to 20. The authors expected biological variance in healthy repertoires might increase further over much longer intervals such as months to years. In all healthy donors, the variance in clone template counts between samples taken around 14 days apart rose significantly as total template count increased. Both the number of clones called differentially abundant and the false-positive rate were significantly reduced by the beta-binomial model across all healthy-donor time intervals.

The germline V gene (reference sequence) provides CDR1 LNHDA and CDR2 SQIVND. The CDR3 starts with the cysteine, ends with the phenylalanine, and has 14 residues. Of the read, only the CDR3 DNA is kept; its 42 bases are in frame from base 1. Here V drops 1 base and J drops 3 bases, and the junction holds 2 bases not matched to any gene. The sequence was collected from a person between 18 and 75 years old in good health. Sequencing used blood. The chain links TRBV19 with TRBJ2-7; TRBD2 aligns with 8 central bases. The CDR3 corresponds to CASSIGTSYYEQYF. The DNA is as follows: TGTGCCAGTAGTATAGGGACTAGCTACTACGAGCAGTACTTC.